A selection of T cell receptor beta chains follows, all from one sample in a study of identical twins. TCRdb passed the 5' RACE reads through MiXCR, listing each CDR3 protein once. The sample yields 220,000 or so distinct CDR3 sequences, 5.5% to 7% seen once. The same data also contributed to another study, on yellow fever vaccine responses in identical twins.

The source material was memory (CD45RO+) T cells sorted from blood. These receptors all stem from a woman younger than 30 in good health. Both conserved end residues are part of each CDR3. Each record gives: D gene, clone size, V gene, J gene, CDR3 protein, CDR3 DNA. The D gene is left open where the match is weak. Size values are once, few and many counts, or a class for expanded clones, and some rows have none.

d_call: NA; clone_size: few; v_call: TRBV18; j_call: TRBJ1-1; cdr3_aa: CASSPGGAYNTEAFF; cdr3_nt: TGTGCCAGCTCACCTGGGGGGGCATACAACACTGAAGCTTTCTTT
d_call: NA; clone_size: few; v_call: TRBV5-1; j_call: TRBJ2-3; cdr3_aa: CASSLEGRAPDTQYF; cdr3_nt: TGCGCCAGCAGCTTGGAGGGCAGGGCCCCCGATACGCAGTATTTT
d_call: TRBD1; clone_size: many; v_call: TRBV6-1; j_call: TRBJ1-6; cdr3_aa: CASSATIYRGLNSPLHF; cdr3_nt: TGTGCCAGCAGTGCTACTATCTACAGGGGCTTAAATTCACCCCTCCACTTT
d_call: NA; clone_size: few; v_call: TRBV15; j_call: TRBJ1-1; cdr3_aa: CATSRDRNTEAFF; cdr3_nt: TGTGCCACCAGCAGAGATCGGAACACTGAAGCTTTCTTT
d_call: TRBD2; clone_size: NA; v_call: TRBV3-1; j_call: TRBJ2-3; cdr3_aa: CACSLMRIVSGGQNTQYF; cdr3_nt: TGTGCCTGCAGTTTGATGCGGATAGTAAGCGGGGGGCAAAATACGCAGTATTTT
d_call: TRBD2; clone_size: few; v_call: TRBV20-1; j_call: TRBJ2-7; cdr3_aa: CSATGLAGDYEQYF; cdr3_nt: TGCAGTGCTACCGGACTAGCGGGTGACTACGAGCAGTACTTC
d_call: NA; clone_size: many; v_call: TRBV24-1; j_call: TRBJ2-4; cdr3_aa: CATASPADIQYF; cdr3_nt: TGTGCCACCGCTTCCCCCGCGGACATTCAGTACTTC
d_call: NA; clone_size: few; v_call: TRBV9; j_call: TRBJ1-1; cdr3_aa: CASSVGTTLPTEAFF; cdr3_nt: TGTGCCAGCAGCGTAGGGACCACCCTTCCCACTGAAGCTTTCTTT
d_call: TRBD1; clone_size: many; v_call: TRBV5-1; j_call: TRBJ2-2; cdr3_aa: CASRTGTGSGELFF; cdr3_nt: TGCGCCAGCAGGACCGGGACAGGGTCCGGGGAGCTGTTTTTT
d_call: NA; clone_size: few; v_call: TRBV6-5; j_call: TRBJ2-2; cdr3_aa: CASSSQPRVSGELFF; cdr3_nt: TGTGCCAGCAGTTCCCAGCCGAGGGTCAGCGGGGAGCTGTTTTTT
d_call: NA; clone_size: many; v_call: TRBV7-3; j_call: TRBJ2-1; cdr3_aa: CASSLTRSDYNEQFF; cdr3_nt: TGTGCCAGCAGCTTAACCCGGTCGGATTACAATGAGCAGTTCTTC
d_call: TRBD1; clone_size: NA; v_call: TRBV29-1; j_call: TRBJ2-1; cdr3_aa: CSVVGQGYNEQFF; cdr3_nt: TGCAGCGTTGTAGGACAGGGTTACAATGAGCAGTTCTTC
d_call: TRBD2; clone_size: NA; v_call: TRBV7-9; j_call: TRBJ2-2; cdr3_aa: CASSSPSGENTGELFF; cdr3_nt: TGTGCCAGCAGCTCCCCGAGCGGGGAAAACACCGGGGAGCTGTTTTTT
d_call: NA; clone_size: many; v_call: TRBV6-1; j_call: TRBJ2-6; cdr3_aa: CASSPPRSSGANVLTF; cdr3_nt: TGTGCCAGCAGCCCCCCCCGGAGCTCTGGGGCCAACGTCCTGACTTTC
d_call: TRBD2; clone_size: few; v_call: TRBV20-1; j_call: TRBJ2-3; cdr3_aa: CSARDLKGLAGGRDTQYF; cdr3_nt: TGCAGTGCTAGAGATTTAAAAGGACTAGCTGGCGGGCGGGATACGCAGTATTTT
d_call: TRBD1; clone_size: few; v_call: TRBV5-6; j_call: TRBJ2-7; cdr3_aa: CASMGQGPYEQYF; cdr3_nt: TGTGCCAGCATGGGACAGGGTCCCTACGAGCAGTACTTC
d_call: NA; clone_size: many; v_call: TRBV7-6; j_call: TRBJ2-7; cdr3_aa: CASSFYQGAEQYF; cdr3_nt: TGTGCCAGCAGCTTCTACCAGGGAGCCGAGCAGTACTTC
d_call: TRBD2; clone_size: few; v_call: TRBV28; j_call: TRBJ2-3; cdr3_aa: CASSFVPSGGRGDTQYF; cdr3_nt: TGTGCCAGCAGTTTTGTTCCTAGCGGGGGACGCGGAGATACGCAGTATTTT
d_call: NA; clone_size: NA; v_call: TRBV6-5; j_call: TRBJ2-2; cdr3_aa: CASSYVGTNTGELFF; cdr3_nt: TGTGCCAGCAGTTACGTTGGTACAAACACCGGGGAGCTGTTTTTT
d_call: TRBD1; clone_size: many; v_call: TRBV20-1; j_call: TRBJ2-3; cdr3_aa: CSAPRGQGGDSGTDTQYF; cdr3_nt: TGCAGTGCTCCCCGAGGACAGGGCGGGGATAGTGGGACAGATACGCAGTATTTT
d_call: NA; clone_size: NA; v_call: TRBV20-1; j_call: TRBJ2-2; cdr3_aa: CSARGRGNTGELFF; cdr3_nt: TGCAGTGCTAGGGGTCGGGGGAACACCGGGGAGCTGTTTTTT
d_call: TRBD2; clone_size: NA; v_call: TRBV6-4; j_call: TRBJ2-3; cdr3_aa: CASRERGGSTDTQYF; cdr3_nt: TGTGCCAGCAGAGAGCGGGGGGGCAGCACAGATACGCAGTATTTT
d_call: NA; clone_size: few; v_call: TRBV5-1; j_call: TRBJ1-1; cdr3_aa: CASRQDANEAFF; cdr3_nt: TGCGCCAGCAGGCAGGACGCGAATGAAGCTTTCTTT
d_call: TRBD1; clone_size: many; v_call: TRBV19; j_call: TRBJ2-3; cdr3_aa: CASRKGQGATDTQYF; cdr3_nt: TGTGCCAGTAGGAAGGGACAGGGGGCGACAGATACGCAGTATTTT
d_call: NA; clone_size: NA; v_call: TRBV12-3/TRBV12-4; j_call: TRBJ2-1; cdr3_aa: CASSLTTGDEQFF; cdr3_nt: TGTGCCAGCAGTTTAACCACAGGCGATGAGCAGTTCTTC
d_call: TRBD2; clone_size: many; v_call: TRBV12-3/TRBV12-4; j_call: TRBJ2-2; cdr3_aa: CASSLELAKTGELFF; cdr3_nt: TGTGCCAGCAGTTTAGAACTAGCGAAAACCGGGGAGCTGTTTTTT
d_call: TRBD2; clone_size: few; v_call: TRBV18; j_call: TRBJ2-7; cdr3_aa: CASSSIAGDSGEQYF; cdr3_nt: TGTGCCAGCTCATCAATAGCGGGAGACTCCGGGGAGCAGTACTTC
d_call: TRBD1; clone_size: few; v_call: TRBV12-3/TRBV12-4; j_call: TRBJ1-4; cdr3_aa: CASSTGQGTANEKLFF; cdr3_nt: TGTGCCAGCAGTACGGGACAGGGGACAGCTAATGAAAAACTGTTTTTT
d_call: NA; clone_size: NA; v_call: TRBV12-3/TRBV12-4; j_call: TRBJ1-5; cdr3_aa: CASSPTGPSNQPQHF; cdr3_nt: TGTGCCAGCAGCCCAACCGGGCCTTCCAATCAGCCCCAGCATTTT
d_call: NA; clone_size: few; v_call: TRBV4-1; j_call: TRBJ2-2; cdr3_aa: CASSHRSTGELFF; cdr3_nt: TGCGCCAGCAGCCACCGGAGCACCGGGGAGCTGTTTTTT
d_call: NA; clone_size: many; v_call: TRBV12-3/TRBV12-4; j_call: TRBJ2-2; cdr3_aa: CASSPVNTGELFF; cdr3_nt: TGTGCCAGCAGCCCTGTGAACACCGGGGAGCTGTTTTTT
d_call: NA; clone_size: many; v_call: TRBV4-1; j_call: TRBJ2-1; cdr3_aa: CASSQGQTRHSNEQFF; cdr3_nt: TGCGCCAGCAGCCAAGGACAGACTAGACATTCCAATGAGCAGTTCTTC
d_call: NA; clone_size: few; v_call: TRBV7-9; j_call: TRBJ2-1; cdr3_aa: CASSLVGGSGNEQFF; cdr3_nt: TGTGCCAGCAGCTTAGTTGGAGGGAGCGGCAATGAGCAGTTCTTC
d_call: TRBD1; clone_size: NA; v_call: TRBV10-2; j_call: TRBJ1-4; cdr3_aa: CASTGQGAPNEKLFF; cdr3_nt: TGCGCCAGCACTGGACAGGGGGCGCCTAATGAAAAACTGTTTTTT
d_call: NA; clone_size: NA; v_call: TRBV15; j_call: TRBJ2-3; cdr3_aa: CATSREIATTDTQYF; cdr3_nt: TGTGCCACCAGCAGAGAAATAGCTACCACAGATACGCAGTATTTT
d_call: TRBD1; clone_size: NA; v_call: TRBV20-1; j_call: TRBJ1-5; cdr3_aa: CSARGDRGLDQPQHF; cdr3_nt: TGCAGTGCTAGAGGGGACAGGGGTCTAGATCAGCCCCAGCATTTT
d_call: NA; clone_size: few; v_call: TRBV11-2; j_call: TRBJ2-5; cdr3_aa: CASSPMIEETQYF; cdr3_nt: TGTGCCAGCAGCCCCATGATTGAAGAGACCCAGTACTTC
d_call: NA; clone_size: many; v_call: TRBV25-1; j_call: TRBJ2-5; cdr3_aa: CASSEFSGVGETQYF; cdr3_nt: TGTGCCAGCAGTGAATTCTCAGGGGTAGGGGAGACCCAGTACTTC
d_call: NA; clone_size: few; v_call: TRBV19; j_call: TRBJ2-6; cdr3_aa: CASHPDSYSGANVLTF; cdr3_nt: TGTGCCAGCCACCCCGACAGCTACTCTGGGGCCAACGTCCTGACTTTC
d_call: TRBD1; clone_size: many; v_call: TRBV12-3/TRBV12-4; j_call: TRBJ2-7; cdr3_aa: CASSPTGGHYEQYF; cdr3_nt: TGTGCCAGCAGTCCGACAGGGGGACACTACGAGCAGTACTTC
d_call: TRBD1; clone_size: few; v_call: TRBV24-1; j_call: TRBJ2-2; cdr3_aa: CATSDLRSGQGATGELFF; cdr3_nt: TGTGCCACCAGTGATTTGCGATCGGGACAGGGGGCGACCGGGGAGCTGTTTTTT
d_call: NA; clone_size: few; v_call: TRBV29-1; j_call: TRBJ2-1; cdr3_aa: CSARRQSNNEQFF; cdr3_nt: TGCAGCGCCCGTCGACAGTCCAACAATGAGCAGTTCTTC
d_call: NA; clone_size: few; v_call: TRBV28; j_call: TRBJ1-2; cdr3_aa: CASSSPRGRLNYGYTF; cdr3_nt: TGTGCCAGCAGCTCTCCGAGGGGACGGCTGAACTATGGCTACACCTTC
d_call: NA; clone_size: many; v_call: TRBV27; j_call: TRBJ1-2; cdr3_aa: CASSRAEGGGYTF; cdr3_nt: TGTGCCAGCAGCCGAGCGGAGGGGGGTGGCTACACCTTC
d_call: NA; clone_size: few; v_call: TRBV25-1; j_call: TRBJ2-7; cdr3_aa: CASSPSGAYSYEQYF; cdr3_nt: TGTGCCAGCAGTCCGAGCGGAGCGTACTCCTACGAGCAGTACTTC
d_call: TRBD2; clone_size: NA; v_call: TRBV5-1; j_call: TRBJ2-5; cdr3_aa: CASSLASGPAQETQYF; cdr3_nt: TGCGCCAGCAGCTTGGCTAGCGGGCCTGCACAAGAGACCCAGTACTTC
d_call: TRBD2; clone_size: NA; v_call: TRBV7-2; j_call: TRBJ2-1; cdr3_aa: CASSLWSGSPNEQFF; cdr3_nt: TGTGCCAGCAGCTTATGGAGCGGGAGCCCCAATGAGCAGTTCTTC
d_call: NA; clone_size: NA; v_call: TRBV3-1; j_call: TRBJ1-2; cdr3_aa: CACSKDILTRGGYGYTF; cdr3_nt: TGTGCCTGCAGCAAAGATATTTTGACACGGGGAGGCTATGGCTACACCTTC